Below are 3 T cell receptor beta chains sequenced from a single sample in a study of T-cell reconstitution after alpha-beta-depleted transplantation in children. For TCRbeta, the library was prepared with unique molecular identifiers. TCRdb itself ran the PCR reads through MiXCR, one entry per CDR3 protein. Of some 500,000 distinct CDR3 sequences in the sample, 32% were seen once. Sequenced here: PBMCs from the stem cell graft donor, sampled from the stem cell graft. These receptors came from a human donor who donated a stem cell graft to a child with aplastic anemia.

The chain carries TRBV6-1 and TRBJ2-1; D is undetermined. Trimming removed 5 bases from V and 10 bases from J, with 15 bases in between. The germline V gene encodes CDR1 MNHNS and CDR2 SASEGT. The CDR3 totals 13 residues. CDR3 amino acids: CASSRAGQGEQFF. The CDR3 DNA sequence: TGTGCCAGCAGTAGGGCCGGCCAAGGGGAGCAGTTCTTC.

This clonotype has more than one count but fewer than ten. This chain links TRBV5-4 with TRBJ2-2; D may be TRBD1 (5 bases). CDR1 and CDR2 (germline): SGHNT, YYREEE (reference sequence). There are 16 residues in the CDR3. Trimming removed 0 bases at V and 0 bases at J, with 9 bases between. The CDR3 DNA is TGTGCCAGCAGCTTGGGGGGCAGAACGAACACCGGGGAGCTGTTTTTT. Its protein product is CASSLGGRTNTGELFF. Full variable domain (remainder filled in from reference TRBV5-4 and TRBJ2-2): ETGVTQSPTHLIKTRGQQVTLRCSSQSGHNTVSWYQQALGQGPQFIFQYYREEENGRGNFPPRFSGLQFPNYSSELNVNALELDDSALYLCASSLGGRTNTGELFFGEGSRLTVL.

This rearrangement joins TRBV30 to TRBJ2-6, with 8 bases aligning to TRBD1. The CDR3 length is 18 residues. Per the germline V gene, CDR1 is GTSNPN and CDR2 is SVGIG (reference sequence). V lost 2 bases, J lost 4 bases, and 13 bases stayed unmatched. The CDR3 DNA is TGTGCCTGGAGTTACGGGACAGGTCCCGGCGCGGGGGCCAACGTCCTGACTTTC. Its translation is CAWSYGTGPGAGANVLTF.